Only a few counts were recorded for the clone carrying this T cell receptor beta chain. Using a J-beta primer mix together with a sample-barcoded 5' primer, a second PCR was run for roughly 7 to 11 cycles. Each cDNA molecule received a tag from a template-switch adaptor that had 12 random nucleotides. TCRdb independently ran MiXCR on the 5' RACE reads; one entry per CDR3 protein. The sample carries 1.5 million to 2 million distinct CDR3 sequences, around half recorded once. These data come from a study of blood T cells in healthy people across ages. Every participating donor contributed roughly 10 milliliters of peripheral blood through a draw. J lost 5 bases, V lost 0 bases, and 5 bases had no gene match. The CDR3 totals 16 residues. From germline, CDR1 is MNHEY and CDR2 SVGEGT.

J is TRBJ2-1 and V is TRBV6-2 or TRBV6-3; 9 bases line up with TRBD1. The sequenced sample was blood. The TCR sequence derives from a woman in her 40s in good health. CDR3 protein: CASSYSAGTGHNEQFF. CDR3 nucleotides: TGTGCCAGCAGTTACTCGGCCGGGACAGGGCACAATGAGCAGTTCTTC.